This TCR beta chain was sequenced for a study of blood T cell repertoires in COVID-19. The length of the CDR3 is 12 residues. Germline CDR1 MNHEY, CDR2 SVGAGI. The trim removed 6 bases at V and 10 bases at J, leaving 6 bases unmatched. Measured with immunoSEQ multiplex PCR; TCRdb has only the in-frame clones, and not every one. Among 150,000 to 200,000 clones, about 85% were seen once, and the ten largest hold under 7%. This sequence was found in a middle-aged woman with COVID-19, enrolled during active disease. The sample comprised peripheral blood. The chain employs TRBV6-5 and TRBJ2-1, with 7 bases identical to TRBD1. The CDR3 region has the DNA TGTGCCAGCAGCGACAGGGATCGGGAGCAGTTCTTC. It yields the protein CASSDRDREQFF.